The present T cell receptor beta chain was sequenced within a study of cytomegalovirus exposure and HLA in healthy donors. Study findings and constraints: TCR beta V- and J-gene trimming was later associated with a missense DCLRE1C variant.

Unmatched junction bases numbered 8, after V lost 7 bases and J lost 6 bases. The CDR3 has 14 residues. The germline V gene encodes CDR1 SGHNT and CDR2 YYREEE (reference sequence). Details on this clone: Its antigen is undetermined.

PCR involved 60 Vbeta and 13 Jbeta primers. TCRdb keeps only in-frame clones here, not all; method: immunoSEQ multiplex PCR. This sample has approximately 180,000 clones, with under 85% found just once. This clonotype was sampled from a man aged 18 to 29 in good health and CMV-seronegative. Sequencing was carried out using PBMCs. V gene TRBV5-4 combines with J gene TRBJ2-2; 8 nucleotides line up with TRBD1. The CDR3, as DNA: TGTGCCAGCCAGGACAGGGACATGGCCGGGGAGCTGTTTTTT. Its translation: CASQDRDMAGELFF.